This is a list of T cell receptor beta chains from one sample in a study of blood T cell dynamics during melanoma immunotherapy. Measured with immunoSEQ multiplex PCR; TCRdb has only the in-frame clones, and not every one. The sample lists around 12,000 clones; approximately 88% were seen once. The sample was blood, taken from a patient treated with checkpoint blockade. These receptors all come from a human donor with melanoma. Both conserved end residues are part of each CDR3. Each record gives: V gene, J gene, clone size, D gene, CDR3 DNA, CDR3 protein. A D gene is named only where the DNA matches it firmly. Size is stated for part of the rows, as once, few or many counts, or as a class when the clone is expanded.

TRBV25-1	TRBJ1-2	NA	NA	TGTGCCAGCAGTGACCAACGACAGGACTATGGCTACACCTTC	CASSDQRQDYGYTF
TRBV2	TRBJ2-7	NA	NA	TGTGCCAGCAGTGAAACGCAGAGTGGCGACGAGCAGTACTTC	CASSETQSGDEQYF
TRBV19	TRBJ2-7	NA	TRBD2	TGTGCCAGTAGTATAGATATCGGGGGGGGTCGCTACGAGCAGTACTTC	CASSIDIGGGRYEQYF
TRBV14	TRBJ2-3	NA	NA	TGTGCCAGCAGCCAAGATCGGTGGGACACAGATACGCAGTATTTT	CASSQDRWDTDTQYF
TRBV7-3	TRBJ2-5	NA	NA	TGTGCCAGCAGCTTCGGGGCTCAAGAGACCCAGTACTTC	CASSFGAQETQYF
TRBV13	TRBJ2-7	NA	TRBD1	TGTGCCAGCAGCTCCCCGGACAGGGGGTACTACGAGCAGTACTTC	CASSSPDRGYYEQYF
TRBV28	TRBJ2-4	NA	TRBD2	TGTGCCAGCAGTTACCCTAGCGGGAACGTGGACAAAAACATTCAGTACTTC	CASSYPSGNVDKNIQYF
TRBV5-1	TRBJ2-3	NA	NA	TGCGCCAGCAGTCTTGGACAGATAACAGATACGCAGTATTTT	CASSLGQITDTQYF
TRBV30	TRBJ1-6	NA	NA	TGTGCCTGGAGTGTTGCCGGTGCGTCACCCCTCCACTTT	CAWSVAGASPLHF
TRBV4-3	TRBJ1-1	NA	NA	TGCGCCAGCAGCCAAGATCTTAGTATCCGGAACACTGAAGCTTTCTTT	CASSQDLSIRNTEAFF
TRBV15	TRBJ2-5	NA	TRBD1	TGTGCCACCAGCAGACCCAGGGGGCCGTTAGAGACCCAGTACTTC	CATSRPRGPLETQYF
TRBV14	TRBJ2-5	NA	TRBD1	TGTGCCAGCAGCCCCCCAAGACCGGACAGGGGACTTCGAGAGACCCAGTACTTC	CASSPPRPDRGLRETQYF
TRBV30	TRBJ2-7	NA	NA	TGTGCCTCCCATATGGGAGGTCTCGAGCAGTACTTC	CASHMGGLEQYF
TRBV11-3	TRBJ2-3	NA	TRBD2	TGTGCCAGCAGCACGGGACTAGCGGGGGCCACAGATACGCAGTATTTT	CASSTGLAGATDTQYF
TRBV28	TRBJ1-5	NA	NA	TGTGCCAGCAGCCCCGCCCCCAAGACATTTCCTTTCAGCAATCAGCCCCAGCATTTT	CASSPAPKTFPFSNQPQHF
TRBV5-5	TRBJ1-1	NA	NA	TGTGCCAGCAGCGCGGACCGGAACACTGAAGCTTTCTTT	CASSADRNTEAFF
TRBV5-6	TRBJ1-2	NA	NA	TGTGCCAGCAGCTTGGGGGCAGAAACTAACTATGGCTACACCTTC	CASSLGAETNYGYTF
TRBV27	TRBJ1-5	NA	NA	TGTGCCAGCAGTCTCCGGGATAGCAATCAGCCCCAGCATTTT	CASSLRDSNQPQHF
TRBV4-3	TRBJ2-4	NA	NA	TGCGCCAGCAGCCAAGACCCCGGGGGCAAAAACATTCAGTACTTC	CASSQDPGGKNIQYF
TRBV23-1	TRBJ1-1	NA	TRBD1	TGCGCCAGCAGTCATCCGACAGGGGTTACTGAAGCTTTCTTT	CASSHPTGVTEAFF
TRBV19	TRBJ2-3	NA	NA	TGTGCCAGCCGCTGGAGCGGAAAGACCACAGATACGCAGTATTTT	CASRWSGKTTDTQYF
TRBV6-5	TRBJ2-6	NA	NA	TGTGCCAGCACTCCCAGAAGTGGGGCCAACGTCCTGACTTTC	CASTPRSGANVLTF
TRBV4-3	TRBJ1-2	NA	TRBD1	TGCGCCAGCAGCCAAACAGGGGTTAACTATGGCTACACCTTC	CASSQTGVNYGYTF
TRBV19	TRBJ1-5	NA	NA	TGTGCCAGTAGTATAGATTTCTCGGGGGGCGGCCAGCCCCAGCATTTT	CASSIDFSGGGQPQHF
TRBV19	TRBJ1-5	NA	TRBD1	TGTGCCAGTAGTACCCGACAGGGGAGTCAGCCCCAGCATTTT	CASSTRQGSQPQHF
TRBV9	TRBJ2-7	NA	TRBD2	TGTGCCAGCAGCGTAGGTGGTAGCGGGAGAGGTGAGCAGTACTTC	CASSVGGSGRGEQYF
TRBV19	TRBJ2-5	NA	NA	TGTGCCAGTAGTCCTAGGGAATCTTGGCGGGAGACCCAGTACTTC	CASSPRESWRETQYF
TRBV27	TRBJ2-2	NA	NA	TGTGCCAGCAGTTTAAGGGGGACCGGGGAGCTGTTTTTT	CASSLRGTGELFF
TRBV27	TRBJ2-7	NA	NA	TGTGCCAGCAGTCGCCGACCGGCCTACGAGCAGTACTTC	CASSRRPAYEQYF
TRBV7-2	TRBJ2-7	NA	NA	TGTGCCAGCAGCTTAGCAGGAAGCTACGAGCAGTACTTC	CASSLAGSYEQYF
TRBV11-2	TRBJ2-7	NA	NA	TGTGCCAGCAGCTACCGACCGGGCGGCTACGAGCAGTACTTC	CASSYRPGGYEQYF
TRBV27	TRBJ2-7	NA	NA	TGTGCCAGCAGTTTATACGGCGGAGCCTACGAGCAGTACTTC	CASSLYGGAYEQYF
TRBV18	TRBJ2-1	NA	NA	TGTGCCAGCTCACCAGGGGTTGAGCAGTTCTTC	CASSPGVEQFF
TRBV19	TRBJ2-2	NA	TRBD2	TGTGCCAGTAGTCCGAGCGGGAGCGGGTCCGGGGAGCTGTTTTTT	CASSPSGSGSGELFF
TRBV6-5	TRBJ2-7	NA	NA	TGTGCCAGCAGTTATTCCGACAGAGGCTCCTACGAGCAGTACTTC	CASSYSDRGSYEQYF
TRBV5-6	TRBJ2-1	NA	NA	TGTGCCAGCAGCTTGGTTTCCAATGAGCAGTTCTTC	CASSLVSNEQFF
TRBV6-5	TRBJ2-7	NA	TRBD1	TGTGCCAGCAGTCTTAGACAGGGAATCGCCTCGGAGCAGTACTTC	CASSLRQGIASEQYF
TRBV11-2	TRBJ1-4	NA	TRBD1	TGTGCCAGCAGCTTAGGGGACAGGTATAATGAAAAACTGTTTTTT	CASSLGDRYNEKLFF
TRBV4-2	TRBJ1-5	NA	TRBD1	TGTGCCAGCAGTCAAATGGGACAGGGGGAAAATCAGCCCCAGCATTTT	CASSQMGQGENQPQHF
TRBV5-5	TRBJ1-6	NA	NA	TGTGCCAGCAGCTTTTCGGGTAATTCACCCCTCCACTTT	CASSFSGNSPLHF
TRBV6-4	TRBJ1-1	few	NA	TGTGCCAGCAGTGATCGGGCCCGGCGGGCTTTCTTT	CASSDRARRAFF
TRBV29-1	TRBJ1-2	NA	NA	TGCAGCGTTCAACTGACAGCCAACTATGGCTACACCTTC	CSVQLTANYGYTF
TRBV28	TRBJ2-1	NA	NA	TGTGCCAGCAGCCGTTACAATGAGCAGTTCTTC	CASSRYNEQFF
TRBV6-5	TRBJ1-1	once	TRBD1	TGTGCCAGCAGTTACCCGAAGTCAGGGGGCTTCGCTGAAGCTTTCTTT	CASSYPKSGGFAEAFF
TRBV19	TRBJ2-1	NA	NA	TGTGCCAGTAGTAAGCCTATGGAAGGACGCAATGAGCAGTTCTTC	CASSKPMEGRNEQFF
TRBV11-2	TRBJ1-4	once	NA	TGTGCCAGCAGCCAGACGCGGGGGCCTAATGAAAAACTGTTTTTT	CASSQTRGPNEKLFF
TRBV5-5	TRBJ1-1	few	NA	TGTGCCAGCAGCTTGGGTAGCGTCATGAACACTGAAGCTTTCTTT	CASSLGSVMNTEAFF
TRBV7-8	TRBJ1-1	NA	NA	TGTGCCAGCAGCTTCTCCCGGGCCACCACTGAAGCTTTCTTT	CASSFSRATTEAFF
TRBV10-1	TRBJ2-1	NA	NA	TGCGCCAGCAGTGAGTCGAAGGGGTACAATGAGCAGTTCTTC	CASSESKGYNEQFF
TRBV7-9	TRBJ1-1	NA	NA	TGTGCCAGCAGCCGCAGCGCCTGGGGCATTGAAGCTTTCTTT	CASSRSAWGIEAFF
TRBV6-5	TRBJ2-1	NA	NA	TGTGCCAGCAGACCCCTAGGGTTGTGGGACAATGAGCAGTTCTTC	CASRPLGLWDNEQFF
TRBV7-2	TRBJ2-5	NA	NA	TGTGCCAGCAGCTTCCAAGCGTACCAAGAGACCCAGTACTTC	CASSFQAYQETQYF
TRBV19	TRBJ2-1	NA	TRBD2	TGTGCCAGTAGTCTCCGACTAGCGGGAGTCTACAATGAGCAGTTCTTC	CASSLRLAGVYNEQFF
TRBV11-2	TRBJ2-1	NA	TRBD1	TGTGCCAGCAGCTCGACAGGGTTCAACAATGAGCAGTTCTTC	CASSSTGFNNEQFF
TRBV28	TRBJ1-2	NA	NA	TGTGCCAGCAGTTCCCCGCAAATTAACTATGGCTACACCTTC	CASSSPQINYGYTF
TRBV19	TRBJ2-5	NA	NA	TGTGCCAGTAGTGCGACCGTTACCGGGGAGACCCAGTACTTC	CASSATVTGETQYF
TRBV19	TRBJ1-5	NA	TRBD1	TGTGCCAGTAGTGTCTCGACAGGGGGCAGGCAGCCCCAGCATTTT	CASSVSTGGRQPQHF
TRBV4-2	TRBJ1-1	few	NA	TGTGCCAGCAGCCGCGAAAAGAACACTGAAGCTTTCTTT	CASSREKNTEAFF
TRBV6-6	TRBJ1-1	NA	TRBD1	TGTGCCAGCAGTTACAGGACAGGGGATGGGACTGAAGCTTTCTTT	CASSYRTGDGTEAFF
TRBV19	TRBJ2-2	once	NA	TGTGCCAGTAGTAAAGGGCAGCAAGCTACCGGGGAGCTGTTTTTT	CASSKGQQATGELFF